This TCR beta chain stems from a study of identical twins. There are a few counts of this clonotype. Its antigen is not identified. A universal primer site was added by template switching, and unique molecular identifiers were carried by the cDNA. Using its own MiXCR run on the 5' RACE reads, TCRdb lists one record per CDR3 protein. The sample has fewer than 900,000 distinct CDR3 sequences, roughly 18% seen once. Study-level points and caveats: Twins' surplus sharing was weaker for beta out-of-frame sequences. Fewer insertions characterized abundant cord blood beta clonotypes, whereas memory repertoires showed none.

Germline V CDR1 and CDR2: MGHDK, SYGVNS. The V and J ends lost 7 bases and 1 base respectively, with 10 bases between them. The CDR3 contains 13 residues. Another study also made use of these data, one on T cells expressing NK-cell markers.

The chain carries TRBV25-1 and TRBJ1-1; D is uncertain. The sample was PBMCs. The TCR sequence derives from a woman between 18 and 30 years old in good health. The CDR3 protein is CASKPPGNTEAFF. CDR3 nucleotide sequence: TGTGCCAGCAAGCCGCCGGGGAACACTGAAGCTTTCTTT.